The next 17 T cell receptor beta chains were all read from a single sample in a study of T cell responses to AZD1222 COVID-19 vaccine. Profiled with immunoSEQ multiplex PCR; TCRdb holds only in-frame clones, not every one. This table holds over 25,000 clones, about 90% found once. The sequenced sample was peripheral blood, obtained 28 days after the second AZD1222 dose. These TCRs come from an adult who received the AZD1222 COVID-19 vaccine.

V is TRBV7-2 and J is TRBJ1-3, with 8 bases identical to TRBD1. J gave up 4 bases and V 3 bases, and 2 bases lay outside the gene matches. The CDR3 length is 14 residues. CDR1 and CDR2 (germline): SGHTA, FQGNSA. The CDR3 is CASSFRTGGNTIYF. The CDR3 DNA sequence: TGTGCCAGCAGCTTCCGGACAGGGGGAAACACCATATATTTT.

This rearrangement joins TRBV6-2 or TRBV6-3 to TRBJ2-1, with no clear D. V was clipped by 5 bases and J by 6 bases, with 14 bases between them. The CDR3 extends over 14 amino acids. Per the germline V gene, CDR1 is MNHEY and CDR2 is SVGEGT. In nucleotides, the CDR3 is TGTGCCAGCAGTGAGCCCCTGCCTATCAATGAGCAGTTCTTC. Residues: CASSEPLPINEQFF.

The V and J genes are TRBV10-3 and TRBJ1-5, with 12 positions matching TRBD1. The J segment lost 3 bases and the V segment lost 10 bases, leaving 10 bases of the junction unmatched. Germline CDR1 reads ENHRY; CDR2 reads SYGVKD. The length of the CDR3 is 16 residues. CDR3 sequence: CATGTGGAKYNQPQHF. The CDR3 coding sequence is TGTGCCACCGGGACAGGGGGCGCGAAGTACAATCAGCCCCAGCATTTT.

The gene calls are TRBV19 and TRBJ1-2, with D unclear. Trimming cost V 1 base and J 1 base, with 10 bases left between them. There are 15 residues in the CDR3. Germline loops: CDR1 LNHDA, CDR2 SQIVND (reference sequence). The CDR3: CASSIVGQLNYGYTF. The CDR3 DNA reads as TGTGCCAGTAGTATAGTCGGCCAGCTTAACTATGGCTACACCTTC.

V is TRBV19 and J is TRBJ2-3, with TRBD2 identical over 11 bases. This CDR3 spans 15 amino acids. Germline-derived CDR1 and CDR2 are LNHDA and SQIVND (reference sequence). J lost 4 bases, V lost 8 bases, and 8 bases had no gene match. This chain's CDR3 is CASERTSGLSDTQYF. The CDR3 nucleotides read TGTGCCAGTGAACGGACTAGCGGGCTCTCAGATACGCAGTATTTT.

This sequence joins TRBV19 and TRBJ2-3, with D perhaps assigned TRBD1 or TRBD2 (5 bases each). Trimming left V 8 bases short and J 4 bases short, with 19 bases between. CDR3 length: 15 amino acids. Germline V lookup: CDR1 LNHDA, CDR2 SQIVND (reference sequence). Here the CDR3 DNA reads TGTGCCAGTTCCCCATGGGCCCAGGGAGCAGATACGCAGTATTTT. It yields the protein CASSPWAQGADTQYF.

The chain is built from TRBV6-2 or TRBV6-3 and TRBJ1-2, with TRBD1 identical over 8 bases. Germline loops: CDR1 MNHEY, CDR2 SVGEGT. There are 16 residues in the CDR3. V trimming: 2 bases; J trimming: 4 bases; junction bases outside the gene matches: 9. The CDR3 nucleotides read TGTGCCAGCAGTTACCACCTTGGCAGGGGGCCCTATGGCTACACCTTC. This gives the protein CASSYHLGRGPYGYTF.

The V call is TRBV11-2, the J call TRBJ2-1; a weak D match, TRBD2 (6 bases). The germline V gene encodes CDR1 SGHAT and CDR2 FQNNGV. V was trimmed by 7 bases and J by 5 bases, leaving 21 bases between them. CDR3 length: 16 amino acids. For the CDR3, the DNA is TGTGCCAGCAAGACCCGTTGGCGGGACGTTGACAATGAGCAGTTCTTC. Translated: CASKTRWRDVDNEQFF.

This clone was seen just once. The J gene is TRBJ2-7, the V gene TRBV6-5; 10 nucleotides agree with TRBD2. With V trimmed by 4 bases and J by 5 bases, 11 bases remained unmatched. CDR1 is MNHEY, CDR2 SVGAGI, per germline. This CDR3 is 16 amino acids long. The CDR3 here is CASSFLAGASFNEQYF. The CDR3 coding sequence is TGTGCCAGCAGTTTTCTAGCGGGAGCAAGTTTTAACGAGCAGTACTTC.

This clone was detected once. This chain connects TRBV7-3 to TRBJ2-3; 12 nucleotides match TRBD2. CDR1 and CDR2 (germline): SGHTA, FQGTGA. The CDR3 is 16 residues long. The trim removed 5 bases at V and 4 bases at J, leaving 7 bases unmatched. DNA for the CDR3: TGTGCCAGCAGCCATCGACTAGCGGGAGTTGCAGATACGCAGTATTTT. Its translation: CASSHRLAGVADTQYF.

The V and J genes are TRBV6-5 and TRBJ2-1; tentatively, D is TRBD2 (5 bases). The length of the CDR3 is 13 residues. V dropped 6 bases and J dropped 14 bases, with 20 bases sitting between them. Germline values: CDR1 MNHEY, CDR2 SVGAGI. This CDR3 reads CASSGTALGGKFF. Written as DNA, the CDR3 is TGTGCCAGCAGCGGAACAGCCCTAGGAGGAAAGTTCTTC.

J is TRBJ1-6 and V is TRBV28; D not resolved. The CDR3 spans 16 residues. Between the trimmed V and J ends, which lost 4 bases and 5 bases, there was a span of 15 bases. Germline V lookup: CDR1 MDHEN, CDR2 SYDVKM. The CDR3 DNA follows: TGTGCCAGCAGTTCTCACGAAAAGGGAGATAATTCACCCCTCCACTTT. Its translation is CASSSHEKGDNSPLHF. The full variable domain, its missing parts supplied by reference TRBV28 and TRBJ1-6, is DVKVTQSSRYLVKRTGEKVFLECVQDMDHENMFWYRQDPGLGLRLIYFSYDVKMKEKGDIPEGYSVSREKKERFSLILESASTNQTSMYLCASSSHEKGDNSPLHFGNGTRLTVT.

The chain uses TRBV7-3 and TRBJ2-3; possibly TRBD1 for D (6 bases). Trimming cost V 2 bases and J 5 bases, with 11 bases left between them. CDR3 length equals 14 residues. CDR1 and CDR2 (germline): SGHTA, FQGTGA. The CDR3 DNA sequence: TGTGCCAGCAGCTTATGGGGGCCGGGAGATACGCAGTATTTT. It yields the protein CASSLWGPGDTQYF.

The chain carries TRBV7-2 and TRBJ2-5, with 7 bases that match TRBD2. V dropped 1 base and J dropped 4; count of bases not matched to a gene: 9. Germline V gene lookup returns CDR1 SGHTA and CDR2 FQGNSA. The CDR3 sequence is 16 residues long. The CDR3 DNA sequence: TGTGCCAGCAGCTTAGTCGCGGGAGCGGTCCGAGAGACCCAGTACTTC. This encodes CASSLVAGAVRETQYF.

In its sample, this clone was seen a few times. The V and J genes are TRBV6-1 and TRBJ2-3; the D call may be TRBD1 or TRBD2 (5 bases each). V lost 2 bases and J 5 bases, leaving 17 bases between the germline ends. The CDR3 has 16 amino acids. Germline V CDR1 and CDR2: MNHNS, SASEGT. CDR3 nucleotide sequence: TGTGCCAGCAGTGAACGTGCCAGGGACCCATTAGATACGCAGTATTTT. It codes for CASSERARDPLDTQYF.

The CDR3 here is CASRSSGPYEQYF. Written as DNA, the CDR3 is TGTGCTTCACGCTCAAGCGGACCCTACGAGCAGTACTTC. The chain is built from TRBV25-1 and TRBJ2-7, with D tentatively TRBD2 (5 bases). Germline-derived CDR1 and CDR2 are MGHDK and SYGVNS. This CDR3 has 13 amino acids.

The genes are TRBV27 and TRBJ2-2, with 9 bases that match TRBD2. The junction had 16 bases not matched to a gene; V was cut back by 6 bases and J by 5 bases. Germline CDR1 is MNHEY and CDR2 is SMNVEV (reference sequence). The CDR3 runs 18 residues. CDR3 in amino acids: CASSPTPPSGTRTGELFF. CDR3 DNA sequence: TGTGCCAGCAGCCCCACCCCCCCTAGCGGGACCCGAACCGGGGAGCTGTTTTTT.